A selection of T cell receptor beta chains follows, all from one sample in a study of PD-1 blockade in classical Hodgkin lymphoma. Only in-frame clones appear in the TCRdb table, and some are missing; sequencing was by immunoSEQ multiplex PCR. Among 50,000 to 65,000 clones listed, more than 90% were seen once. This specimen consisted of peripheral blood mononuclear cells (PBMCs), obtained before the fourth cycle of nivolumab. The receptors here all came from a human donor with classical Hodgkin lymphoma. The CDR3 runs from the conserved cysteine through the conserved F or W. A D gene is named only where the DNA matches it firmly. Part of the rows lack a size; the others show once, few, many or a class for expanded clones.

V gene	clone size	D gene	J gene	CDR3 DNA	CDR3 protein
TRBV7-6	NA	NA	TRBJ2-4	TGTGCCAGCAGCCTGGGGCAGGGTAACATTCAGTACTTC	CASSLGQGNIQYF
TRBV6-5	NA	NA	TRBJ2-2	TGTGCCACCCGATCCCGGAAGGGGGAGGCCGGGGAGCTGTTTTTT	CATRSRKGEAGELFF
TRBV18	NA	TRBD2	TRBJ2-5	TGTGCCAGCTCGGGAGGACTAGCGGGAGCCGGAGAGACCCAGTACTTC	CASSGGLAGAGETQYF
TRBV28	NA	NA	TRBJ2-1	TGTGCCAGCAGTTTAAGTCAGTCGGGCAATGAGCAGTTCTTC	CASSLSQSGNEQFF
TRBV10-1	NA	NA	TRBJ2-2	TGCGCCAGCAGTGATACAGGGTTGGCCGGGGAGCTGTTTTTT	CASSDTGLAGELFF
TRBV27	few	TRBD1	TRBJ1-1	TGTGCCAGCAGTCGGACAGGCTGGAACACTGAAGCTTTCTTT	CASSRTGWNTEAFF
TRBV2	NA	NA	TRBJ2-5	TGTGCCAGCAGTGAATTGGTGGAGACCCAGTACTTC	CASSELVETQYF
TRBV28	NA	NA	TRBJ1-2	TGTGCCAGCAGTCAGCCGCGGACGGTCCTAGATGGCTACACCTTC	CASSQPRTVLDGYTF
TRBV28	NA	NA	TRBJ2-1	TGTGCCAGCAGTTTATGGCCCGCGGGACTCTCCTACAATGAGCAGTTCTTC	CASSLWPAGLSYNEQFF
TRBV27	NA	NA	TRBJ2-6	TGTGCCAGCAGTTCGGGTTCTGGGGCCAACGTCCTGACTTTC	CASSSGSGANVLTF
TRBV5-1	NA	TRBD1	TRBJ2-4	TGCGCCAGCAGCTTAGGAATCGGGACAGCCTTTCAGTACTTC	CASSLGIGTAFQYF
TRBV29-1	NA	TRBD2	TRBJ2-7	TGCAGCGTTGGGGGACTTTTTTTAGCGGGAGGGACCTCCTACGAGCAGTACTTC	CSVGGLFLAGGTSYEQYF
TRBV7-6	NA	NA	TRBJ2-1	TGTGCCAGCAGCTTAATCCCCGGGAATGAGCAGTTCTTC	CASSLIPGNEQFF
TRBV14	few	NA	TRBJ1-6	TGTGCCAGCAGCCAAGATAGGGGAGAAGTCTTTAATTCACCCCTCCACTTT	CASSQDRGEVFNSPLHF
TRBV2	few	TRBD2	TRBJ2-2	TGTGCCAGCAGTGAAGGGACTAGCCCCGGGGAGCTGTTTTTT	CASSEGTSPGELFF
TRBV11-2	NA	NA	TRBJ2-1	TGTGCCAGCAGCTTAGAGGTCAGTGCCTCATACAATGAGCAGTTCTTC	CASSLEVSASYNEQFF
TRBV5-4	NA	TRBD1	TRBJ2-1	TGTGCCAGCAGCCTACAGGGGGCTGGGGAGCAGTTCTTC	CASSLQGAGEQFF
TRBV5-6	NA	TRBD2	TRBJ2-5	TGTGCCAGCAGCTGTCCGGTTAGCGGGGGGGAAGAGACCCAGTACTTC	CASSCPVSGGEETQYF
TRBV27	NA	NA	TRBJ2-3	TGTGCCAGCAGTATCAGGGTTGGAGATACGCAGTATTTT	CASSIRVGDTQYF
TRBV7-6	NA	NA	TRBJ1-3	TGTGCCAGCAGCTTAGCCCGGACAAGCGGAAACACCATATATTTT	CASSLARTSGNTIYF